A selection of T cell receptor beta chains follows, all from one sample in a study of cytomegalovirus exposure and HLA in healthy donors. TCRdb's table, derived via immunoSEQ multiplex PCR, lists solely in-frame clones and lacks some. The table has about 220,000 clones, 82% seen once; the top ten hold 4.5% to 6%. Sequenced sample: PBMCs. The receptors were sampled from a woman aged 40 to 50 in good health and CMV-seropositive. Both conserved end residues are part of each CDR3. The D gene is left open where the match is weak. Some rows mark clone size as missing; the rest say once, few, many or name a class of expanded clone.

abundance	v_gene	j_gene	d_gene	CDR3nt	CDR3aa
once	TRBV5-8	TRBJ1-1	TRBD1	TGTGCCAGCAGCTTGGGGGACAGGGTGGGCACTGAAGCTTTCTTT	CASSLGDRVGTEAFF
NA	TRBV7-3	TRBJ2-2	TRBD1	TGTGCCAGCAGCTGGGGACAGGGTAACACCGGGGAGCTGTTTTTT	CASSWGQGNTGELFF
NA	TRBV5-4	TRBJ1-1	NA	TGTGCCAGCAGCCCGGACTCATTATCGGTCACTGAAGCTTTCTTT	CASSPDSLSVTEAFF
NA	TRBV6-1	TRBJ2-7	TRBD1	TGTGCCAGCAGGCTCACAGGGGGTTCCTACGAGCAGTACTTC	CASRLTGGSYEQYF
once	TRBV11-3	TRBJ2-3	TRBD2	TGTGCCAGCATGCGGGAGTTAAACACAGATACGCAGTATTTT	CASMRELNTDTQYF
NA	TRBV11-2	TRBJ1-3	NA	TGTGCCAGCAGCTTAGGGGCGCAAGTCTCTGGAAACACCATATATTTT	CASSLGAQVSGNTIYF
NA	TRBV6-5	TRBJ1-2	NA	TGTGCCAGCAGTTACGGGGGGAACGACTTATATGGCTACACCTTC	CASSYGGNDLYGYTF
NA	TRBV6-1	TRBJ2-2	NA	TGTGCCAGCAGTGAAGTCAGGGTAGGCACCGGGGAGCTGTTTTTT	CASSEVRVGTGELFF
NA	TRBV18	TRBJ1-1	NA	TGTGCCAGCTCACCACGTTCGGGAGAGAACACTGAAGCTTTCTTT	CASSPRSGENTEAFF
NA	TRBV19	TRBJ1-5	TRBD1	TGTGCCAGTAAGATGGGGACAGGGGGTAATCAGCCCCAGCATTTT	CASKMGTGGNQPQHF
NA	TRBV6-1	TRBJ2-1	NA	TGTGCCAGCAGTGACGGGACTTACAATGAGCAGTTCTTC	CASSDGTYNEQFF
NA	TRBV6-4	TRBJ1-2	TRBD1	TGTGCCAGCAGTGAGCGGCAGGGGGATACCATATATGGCTACACCTTC	CASSERQGDTIYGYTF
NA	TRBV5-4	TRBJ2-7	NA	TGTGCCAGCAGCTTGGAGGTTGCTAGCTCTTACGAGCAGTACTTC	CASSLEVASSYEQYF
NA	TRBV7-9	TRBJ1-2	TRBD1	TGTGCCAGCAGTCAAGAGGCGACAGGGGTTGGCTACACCTTC	CASSQEATGVGYTF
NA	TRBV27	TRBJ2-7	TRBD2	TGTGCCAGCACCAATCCCAGCGGGGGGCTCTACGAGCAGTACTTC	CASTNPSGGLYEQYF
NA	TRBV11-3	TRBJ2-7	TRBD1	TGTGCCAGCAGTTGGGACAGTCCGGGACACCTCTACGAGCAGTACTTC	CASSWDSPGHLYEQYF
NA	TRBV27	TRBJ2-1	TRBD2	TGTGCCAGCAGTTACCGACTAGCGGGAGGGCCGAGCTCCTACAATGAGCAGTTCTTC	CASSYRLAGGPSSYNEQFF
NA	TRBV19	TRBJ2-2	TRBD2	TGTGCCAGTAGTATAAATTGGGGGGGGATCGGGGAGCTGTTTTTT	CASSINWGGIGELFF
once	TRBV7-9	TRBJ2-2	TRBD2	TGTGCCAGCAGTCAAGCAGGGACTAGCGGTGTCACCGGGGAGCTGTTTTTT	CASSQAGTSGVTGELFF
NA	TRBV27	TRBJ2-2	TRBD1	TGTGCCAGCAGTGTGGAACAGGGGATCACCGGGGAGCTGTTTTTT	CASSVEQGITGELFF
NA	TRBV27	TRBJ2-1	TRBD1	TGTGCCAGCAGTCCTGACAGGGTCAATGAGCAGTTCTTC	CASSPDRVNEQFF
NA	TRBV11-2	TRBJ2-7	TRBD1	TGTGCCAGCAGTCAGACAGGGGGCGAGCAGTACTTC	CASSQTGGEQYF
NA	TRBV2	TRBJ1-1	NA	TGTGCCAGCAGTGACAGGGGCTTGGGGAACACTGAAGCTTTCTTT	CASSDRGLGNTEAFF
NA	TRBV2	TRBJ2-1	TRBD2	TGTGCCAGCCCTTGGGGGGGGGATTACAATGAGCAGTTCTTC	CASPWGGDYNEQFF
NA	TRBV2	TRBJ1-5	NA	TGTGCCAGCAGTGAGGCCAGGGGCAATCAGCCCCAGCATTTT	CASSEARGNQPQHF
NA	TRBV5-6	TRBJ1-2	NA	TGTGCCAGCAGCTTGGTATCACACGGCGGATCAGGAGGCCGTGGCTACACCTTC	CASSLVSHGGSGGRGYTF
NA	TRBV2	TRBJ1-2	NA	TGTGTCAGCAGTGAACAGGCGATAAACTATGGCTACACCTTC	CVSSEQAINYGYTF
NA	TRBV5-4	TRBJ2-7	TRBD2	TGTGCCAGCAGACCTGGGACTAGCGGGGGATACTACGAGCAGTACTTC	CASRPGTSGGYYEQYF
NA	TRBV29-1	TRBJ2-7	TRBD2	TGCAGCGTTGCACTAGCGGGAGGGCTGGGCGAGCAGTACTTC	CSVALAGGLGEQYF
NA	TRBV7-2	TRBJ1-5	NA	TGTGCCAGCAGCGCGCAGGGAAGCAATCAGCCCCAGCATTTT	CASSAQGSNQPQHF
NA	TRBV5-1	TRBJ1-4	TRBD1	TGCGCCAGCAGCTTGGACAGGGGGGATGAAAAACTGTTTTTT	CASSLDRGDEKLFF
NA	TRBV19	TRBJ1-1	NA	TGTGCCAGTAGTATTCTATTCGGGGGGACTGAAGCTTTCTTT	CASSILFGGTEAFF
NA	TRBV12-5	TRBJ2-7	TRBD1	TGTGCTAGTGGTAGGGACAGGAACTCCTACGAGCAGTACTTC	CASGRDRNSYEQYF
NA	TRBV27	TRBJ2-7	TRBD1	TGTGCCAGCAGGTTCACGACGGGGGGACAGGGGTCCAACGAGCAGTACTTC	CASRFTTGGQGSNEQYF
NA	TRBV19	TRBJ2-5	NA	TGTGCCAGTAGTATAACGGGAGTAGAGACCCAGTACTTC	CASSITGVETQYF
NA	TRBV2	TRBJ1-1	TRBD1	TGTGCCAGCAGGTCACAGGGGGGGGGCACTGAAGCTTTCTTT	CASRSQGGGTEAFF